The 28 T cell receptor beta chains below all came from one sample that was sequenced in a study of blood T cell repertoires in COVID-19. Libraries were prepared by immunoSEQ multiplex PCR; TCRdb keeps only in-frame clonotypes and omits some of them. The table shows 310,000 or so clones, with around 90% occurring only once. The specimen sequenced was PBMCs or T cells enriched from blood (not recorded which). The receptors shown here come from a woman between 18 and 30 years old with acute COVID-19.

On this clone itself: Other DNA sequences within the sample encode an identical CDR3. The V gene is TRBV30, the J gene TRBJ1-1; 8 bases match TRBD1. Germline assignment: CDR1 GTSNPN and CDR2 SVGIG (reference sequence). The CDR3 spans 13 residues. The junction had 4 bases not matched to a gene; V was cut back by 5 bases and J by 2 bases. CDR3 residues: CAWRTGPNTEAFF. CDR3 in DNA: TGTGCCTGGCGGACAGGGCCTAACACTGAAGCTTTCTTT.

In DNA, the CDR3 is TGTGCCAGCAGTAAACCGGGGGGGAATGAGCAGTTCTTC. It is translated as CASSKPGGNEQFF. The rearrangement joins TRBV6-5 to TRBJ2-1, with 8 bases fitting TRBD2. Losses at the gene ends were 5 bases for V and 7 bases for J; bases not matched to a gene: 4. The V gene's germline CDR1 is MNHEY and CDR2 SVGAGI. CDR3 length equals 13 residues.

The rearrangement links TRBV29-1 to TRBJ1-4, with a tentative D call TRBD1 (6 bases). The CDR3 extends over 16 amino acids. Germline-derived CDR1 and CDR2 are SQVTM and ANQGSEA. V gave up 4 bases and J gave up 7 bases, with 22 bases separating them. This CDR3 reads CSVGDHRRGSGEKLFF. The CDR3 nucleotides are TGCAGCGTTGGAGACCACCGCAGGGGCTCTGGTGAAAAACTGTTTTTT.

The CDR3: CASSQGIAGGSYEQYF. CDR3 DNA: TGCGCCAGCAGCCAAGGAATAGCGGGAGGCTCCTACGAGCAGTACTTC. V and J are TRBV4-1 and TRBJ2-7, with TRBD2 matching 10 bases. Germline V CDR1 and CDR2: MGHRA, YSYEKL. V gave up 1 base and J gave up 0 bases; unmatched junction bases: 3. The length of the CDR3 is 16 residues.

The rearrangement links TRBV19 to TRBJ1-5, with 9 bases fitting TRBD1. V lost 7 bases, J lost 6 bases, and 10 bases stayed unmatched. CDR1 and CDR2 from the germline V gene are LNHDA and SQIVND (reference sequence). CDR3 length equals 15 residues. DNA of the CDR3: TGTGCCAGTATGCCGGGACAGGGAGGCGCTCAGCCCCAGCATTTT. Translated, it gives CASMPGQGGAQPQHF.

The chain carries TRBV7-2 and TRBJ2-7; 13 bases are shared with TRBD2. The V gene's germline CDR1 is SGHTA and CDR2 FQGNSA. V was pared by 1 base and J by 2 bases, with 5 bases of the junction left unmatched. This CDR3 has 17 amino acids. The CDR3 sequence is CASSLVGGLAGPYEQYF. CDR3 coding DNA: TGTGCCAGCAGCTTAGTTGGGGGACTAGCGGGACCCTACGAGCAGTACTTC.

The chain carries TRBV3-1 (or the pseudogene TRBV3-2) and TRBJ2-7; no definite D call. Germline lookup yields CDR1 LGHDT and CDR2 YNNKEL (reference sequence). The CDR3 is 16 residues long. The V end was cut by 1 base, the J end by 3 bases, with 16 bases between. The CDR3 region is CASSQVLSSRDYEQYF. The CDR3 DNA sequence: TGTGCCAGCAGCCAAGTTCTGAGTTCGCGTGACTACGAGCAGTACTTC.

This chain joins TRBV7-9 and TRBJ2-7; D unresolved. The V end was cut by 6 bases, the J end by 4 bases, with 25 bases between. The germline V gene has CDR1 SEHNR and CDR2 FQNEAQ (reference sequence). This CDR3 contains 17 residues. CDR3 sequence reads: CASSQTPGFPFSYEQYF. As DNA, the CDR3 is TGTGCCAGCAGTCAAACCCCCGGGTTTCCCTTCTCGTACGAGCAGTACTTC.

DNA for the CDR3: TGTGCCAGCAGCAGACAGGGGTATACTGAAGCTTTCTTT. Its translation: CASSRQGYTEAFF. The chain links TRBV27 to TRBJ1-1; 8 bases line up with TRBD1. Germline values: CDR1 MNHEY, CDR2 SMNVEV (reference sequence). This CDR3 contains 13 residues. The junction had 5 bases not matched to a gene; V was cut back by 6 bases and J by 5 bases.

V usage is TRBV12-2 and J usage is TRBJ2-7; TRBD2, as called in the table, went unchecked against the DNA. TRBV12-2 constitutes a pseudogene. This CDR3 has 15 residues. In DNA, the CDR3 is TGTGCAAGTCGCACCGGGACTAGGGTTGTCTACGAGCAGTACTTC. It codes for CASRTGTRVVYEQYF.

The rearrangement joins TRBV5-1 to TRBJ2-2; 8 positions agree with TRBD2. After removal of 2 bases from V and 5 bases from J, the junction contained 8 bases not matched to a gene. The CDR3 loop spans 16 amino acids. Per the germline V gene, CDR1 is SGHRS and CDR2 is YFSETQ. The DNA for the CDR3 is TGCGCCAGCAGCTTCAATGCGGGAGGTAGGACCGGGGAGCTGTTTTTT. Translation: CASSFNAGGRTGELFF.

This chain links TRBV30 with TRBJ1-1; D is unresolved. CDR3 length: 12 amino acids. Trimming took 5 bases from V and 3 from J, leaving 10 bases between them. Germline loops: CDR1 GTSNPN, CDR2 SVGIG (reference sequence). In DNA, the CDR3 is TGTGCCTGGTTGGCGGGCTACACTGAAGCTTTCTTT. Its translation: CAWLAGYTEAFF.

The chain is built from TRBV10-1 and TRBJ1-3, with TRBD1 matching over 9 bases. V lost 10 bases, J lost 8 bases, and 9 bases stayed unmatched. CDR3 length: 13 amino acids. The germline CDR1 and CDR2 sequences are WNHNN and SYGVQD (reference sequence). The CDR3 loop reads CATPQGAGDTIYF. CDR3 DNA: TGCGCCACCCCACAGGGGGCTGGGGACACCATATATTTT.

V is TRBV7-2 and J is TRBJ2-7, with TRBD1 identical over 9 bases. The J segment lost 0 bases and the V segment lost 1 base, leaving 1 base of the junction unmatched. This CDR3 comprises 15 residues. The germline gives CDR1 SGHTA, CDR2 FQGNSA. CDR3 DNA: TGTGCCAGCAGCTTAGGGACAGGGGACTCCTACGAGCAGTACTTC. Residues: CASSLGTGDSYEQYF.

The rearrangement uses TRBV14 and TRBJ2-7; TRBD2 agrees at 7 bases. This CDR3 contains 14 residues. Germline lookup yields CDR1 SGHDN and CDR2 FVKESK. V dropped 4 bases and J dropped 6; count of bases not matched to a gene: 9. The CDR3 nucleotides are TGTGCCAGCAGCCGGGCGGGAGTTTCTTTCGAGCAGTACTTC. The encoded protein is CASSRAGVSFEQYF. Looking up the rest from reference TRBV14 and TRBJ2-7 gives the full variable domain: EAGVTQFPSHSVIEKGQTVTLRCDPISGHDNLYWYRRVMGKEIKFLLHFVKESKQDESGMPNNRFLAERTGGTYSTLKVQPAELEDSGVYFCASSRAGVSFEQYFGPGTRLTVT.

The chain couples TRBV28 to TRBJ1-1; D is undetermined. V lost 3 bases and J lost 5, with 13 bases in between. The CDR3 has 14 residues. Germline lookup yields CDR1 MDHEN and CDR2 SYDVKM. Here the CDR3 reads CASSLGSWRTEAFF. CDR3 DNA: TGTGCCAGCAGTTTGGGATCTTGGAGGACTGAAGCTTTCTTT.

This chain connects TRBV5-1 to TRBJ2-3; the match to TRBD2 covers 11 bases. The CDR3 covers 19 residues. The V gene end was trimmed by 2 bases and the J gene end by 0 bases; junction bases not matched to a gene: 11. Per germline, CDR1 SGHRS and CDR2 YFSETQ. The CDR3 here is CASSFLRGLAEDSTDTQYF. CDR3 nucleotides: TGCGCCAGCAGCTTCCTCAGGGGACTAGCGGAAGATAGCACAGATACGCAGTATTTT.

The gene calls are TRBV5-1 and TRBJ2-7; possibly TRBD2 for D (6 bases). Germline V gene sequence: CDR1 SGHRS, CDR2 YFSETQ. The V end lost 7 bases, the J end lost 0 bases, and 17 bases lay between the germline ends. The CDR3 is made up of 15 amino acids. CDR3 amino acids: CASGPGTAISYEQYF. CDR3 nucleotides: TGCGCCAGCGGACCCGGGACTGCTATCTCCTACGAGCAGTACTTC.

V and J are TRBV7-2 and TRBJ2-1; TRBD2 matches at 9 bases. The germline V gene has CDR1 SGHTA and CDR2 FQGNSA. This CDR3 is built from 15 residues. V was clipped by 0 bases and J by 7 bases; unmatched bases: 4. The DNA for the CDR3 is TGTGCCAGCAGCTTAGCTAGCGGGAGTGGTAATGAGCAGTTCTTC. Its translation: CASSLASGSGNEQFF.

The chain links TRBV29-1 to TRBJ2-1; 7 bases match TRBD2. CDR3 length: 14 residues. Trimming cost V 5 bases and J 0 bases; bases outside gene matches: 4. Germline V gene data show CDR1 as SQVTM and CDR2 as ANQGSEA. CDR3 protein: CSVSGVSSYNEQFF. The CDR3 DNA reads TGCAGCGTTAGCGGGGTCAGCTCCTACAATGAGCAGTTCTTC.

V and J are TRBV5-1 and TRBJ2-3, with 8 bases lining up with TRBD2. Germline CDR1 reads SGHRS; CDR2 reads YFSETQ. Trimming cost V 1 base and J 1 base; bases outside gene matches: 2. The CDR3 has 15 residues. The CDR3 loop is CASSLLTSGTDTQYF. As DNA, the CDR3 is TGCGCCAGCAGCTTGCTGACTAGCGGCACAGATACGCAGTATTTT.

CDR3 residues: CAWSVLGRGGYTF. CDR3 nucleotides: TGTGCCTGGAGTGTACTCGGCCGGGGGGGCTACACCTTC. The chain employs TRBV30 and TRBJ1-2, with a weak D call TRBD1 (5 bases). This CDR3 contains 13 residues. Germline values: CDR1 GTSNPN, CDR2 SVGIG (reference sequence). V shed 0 bases and J shed 8 bases, with 13 bases lying between them.

V usage is TRBV5-4 and J usage is TRBJ1-6; D remains ambiguous. The germline V gene has CDR1 SGHNT and CDR2 YYREEE (reference sequence). Deletions cut 0 bases from V and 9 bases from J, with 4 bases between. The CDR3 spans 12 residues. CDR3 protein: CASSLGGSPLHF. The CDR3 DNA sequence: TGTGCCAGCAGCTTGGGAGGTTCACCCCTCCACTTT.

This chain connects TRBV4-3 to TRBJ1-4; D is ambiguous. Germline-derived CDR1 and CDR2 are LGHNA and YSLEER. V lost 1 base, J lost 7 bases, and 16 bases lay in between. The CDR3 totals 16 residues. CDR3 sequence (DNA): TGCGCCAGCAGCCAAGCGCCGGGCCGGGAGGCTGAAAAACTGTTTTTT. It translates to CASSQAPGREAEKLFF.

This clone has more than one count but fewer than ten. The chain uses TRBV30 and TRBJ2-6; D might be TRBD1 (6 bases). Germline CDR1 reads GTSNPN; CDR2 reads SVGIG (reference sequence). The ends were cut back, 7 bases at V and 4 bases at J, with 20 bases in the middle. The CDR3 consists of 16 residues. The CDR3: CAFSQGVGSGANVLTF. The CDR3 DNA reads TGTGCCTTTTCACAGGGTGTGGGGTCGGGGGCCAACGTCCTGACTTTC.

The chain employs TRBV10-1 and TRBJ2-1, with TRBD2 identical over 11 bases. The CDR3 is 15 residues long. Trimming at V came to 7 bases and at J to 7 bases, leaving 9 bases not matched to a gene. CDR1 is WNHNN, CDR2 SYGVQD, per germline (reference sequence). This CDR3 is CASNDLAGGRNEQFF. The CDR3, as DNA: TGCGCCAGCAATGACCTAGCGGGAGGTCGGAATGAGCAGTTCTTC.

V usage is TRBV5-6 and J usage is TRBJ2-2; no firm D call. V lost 4 bases to trimming and J lost 7 bases, with 8 bases between them. The CDR3 runs to 12 residues. Germline CDR1 reads SGHDT; CDR2 reads YYEEEE. Here the CDR3 reads CASSQRLGELFF. The CDR3, as DNA: TGTGCCAGCAGCCAGAGGCTCGGGGAGCTGTTTTTT.

The rearrangement joins TRBV27 to TRBJ1-6; maybe TRBD1 (6 bases). The germline CDR1 and CDR2 sequences are MNHEY and SMNVEV (reference sequence). The CDR3 is 17 amino acids. V gave up 6 bases and J gave up 6 bases, with 21 bases separating them. DNA for the CDR3: TGTGCCAGCAGCACAACACTAGGACAGCGGATTAATTCACCCCTCCACTTT. Protein sequence: CASSTTLGQRINSPLHF.